These 15 T cell receptor beta chains originate from one sample sequenced in a study of tumor-infiltrating lymphocytes in primary liver carcinoma. Co-extraction of RNA and DNA was performed on roughly 20-33 mg of unsorted bulk tissue. Starting from roughly 540 ng of total RNA, TCR beta cDNA was produced with a primer in the constant region. Libraries covering TCR beta were generated through three nested multiplex PCR rounds (using a slightly modified ARM-PCR). Running 10 cycles apiece, the first two PCR rounds relied on TRBV1-TRBV30 forward primers together with a C-beta reverse primer. MiXCR, run by TCRdb on the multiplex PCR reads, gives a single entry per CDR3 protein. This table has more than 95,000 distinct CDR3 sequences, 80% to 85% appearing once. Sequencing used liver tumor tissue from sampling region 3. Specified subset: tumor region T3, left-lateral pole. The receptors derive from a man aged 35-49 years with primary liver carcinoma and hepatitis B virus infection.

The V and J genes are TRBV21-1 and TRBJ2-1. TRBV21-1 is deemed a pseudogene. The CDR3 extends over 16 amino acids. CDR3 coding DNA: TGTACCAGCAGTAAAGCGCGTCCGGACCGGCCAAATGAGCAGTTCTTC. Translation gives CTSSKARPDRPNEQFF.

The chain couples TRBV11-2 to TRBJ1-5, with D possibly TRBD1 on 5 matching bases. The J call may be mistaken, given a closer DNA end match to TRBJ2-3. CDR1 is SGHAT and CDR2 is FQNNGV in the germline V gene. This CDR3 is 13 amino acids long. CDR3 sequence reads: CASSLGGDQPQYF. The CDR3 DNA follows: TGTGCCAGCAGCTTAGGGGGCGATCAACCCCAGTATTTT.

CDR3 protein: CACGQKPGNEQFF. The CDR3 DNA follows: TGCGCCTGCGGCCAGAAACCGGGCAATGAGCAGTTCTTC. The V gene is TRBV5-1, the J gene TRBJ2-1; D is ambiguous. V was trimmed by 10 bases and J by 6 bases, leaving 17 bases between them. In germline, CDR1 is SGHRS, CDR2 YFSETQ. This CDR3 contains 13 residues.

Remarks on this clonotype: One junction end disagrees with the germline gene, perhaps due to a read error. The rearrangement joins TRBV19 to TRBJ2-5; D is possibly TRBD1 or TRBD2 (5 bases each). The CDR3 extends over 12 amino acids. The germline gives CDR1 LNHDA, CDR2 SQIVND (reference sequence). As DNA, the CDR3 is TGTGCCAGTCGACAGACTGGGGAGACCCAATACTTC. Amino acids: CASRQTGETQYF.

In regard to this clonotype: The germline gene is not matched at one end of the junction; a read error may be the cause. The V call is TRBV29-1, the J call TRBJ1-5, with D hard to call. The CDR3 has 15 amino acids. CDR1 and CDR2 (germline): SQVTM, ANQGSEA. The CDR3 nucleotides are TGCAGCGTTGCGATTAGAGGTGATAGCAATCAGCCCCAGCTTTTT. It codes for CSVAIRGDSNQPQLF. Together with reference TRBV29-1 and TRBJ1-5, the CDR3 gives the full variable domain: SAVISQKPSRDICQRGTSLTIQCQVDSQVTMMFWYRQQPGQSLTLIATANQGSEATYESGFVIDKFPISRPNLTFSTLTVSNMSPEDSSIYLCSVAIRGDSNQPQLFGDGTRLSIL.

This clonotype was observed a single time. One end of the junction is discordant with germline, which a read error may explain. This chain links TRBV7-9 with TRBJ2-3, with 8 bases matching TRBD1. The CDR3 covers 15 residues. CDR1 is SEHNR, CDR2 FQNEAQ, per germline (reference sequence). The CDR3 coding sequence is TGCGCCAGGAGCTCGGACAGGGACGGGGCAGATACGCAGTGTTTT. It codes for CARSSDRDGADTQCF.

This sequence joins TRBV6-2 or TRBV6-3 and TRBJ2-3, with D uncertain. Gene TRBJ1-5 matches the end of the DNA better, so the J call may be wrong. Germline V gives CDR1 MNHEY, CDR2 SVGEGT. CDR3 length: 16 residues. The CDR3 region is CASSYDKARVSDTQHF. The CDR3 region has the DNA TGTGCCAGCAGTTACGACAAGGCGAGGGTAAGTGATACGCAGCATTTT.

Worth noting for this clonotype: Sequence at one end of the junction differs from germline and may be a read error. This chain links TRBV5-8 with TRBJ2-1; D gene ambiguous. The germline CDR1 and CDR2 sequences are SGHTS and YDEGEE. This CDR3 is built from 15 residues. The CDR3: CASSPSVMEGYEQFF. CDR3 in DNA: TGTGCCAGCAGCCCCTCAGTAATGGAAGGCTATGAACAGTTCTTC. Full variable domain (missing parts from reference TRBV5-8 and TRBJ2-1): EAGVTQSPTHLIKTRGQQATLRCSPISGHTSVYWYQQALGLGLQFLLWYDEGEERNRGNFPPRFSGRQFPNYSSELNVNALELEDSALYLCASSPSVMEGYEQFFGPGTRLTVL.

The table lists this clonotype with a count of one. Compared with germline, one end of the junction differs, possibly owing to a read error. This chain connects TRBV11-3 to TRBJ2-1, with D perhaps matching TRBD1 (5 bases). Germline CDR1 reads SGHNT; CDR2 reads YENEEA. This CDR3 is built from 14 residues. CDR3 sequence: CPSSLGVSNNEEFF. DNA for the CDR3: TGTCCCAGCAGCTTAGGGGTCAGCAACAATGAAGAGTTCTTC.

J is TRBJ2-6 and V is TRBV29-1; 9 positions agree with TRBD2. With 4 bases clipped from V and 1 base from J, the junction kept 11 bases outside the gene matches. Germline V gives CDR1 SQVTM, CDR2 ANQGSEA. This CDR3 has 18 residues. CDR3 coding DNA: TGCAGCGTTGGAGGGTCTAGCGGGAACCTATCTGGGGCCAACGTCCTGACTTTC. Amino acids: CSVGGSSGNLSGANVLTF.

The J gene is TRBJ1-6, the V gene TRBV5-4; D unresolved. The CDR3 length is 14 residues. Germline CDR1 SGHNT, CDR2 YYREEE (reference sequence). V lost 6 bases and J lost 7, with 14 bases in between. In DNA form, the CDR3 reads TGTGCCAGCATCTACGGGATACAGAATTCACCCCTCCACTTT. Translation: CASIYGIQNSPLHF.

On this clonotype itself: One junction end does not reproduce the germline sequence, and a read error may be involved. The gene calls are TRBV28 and TRBJ1-2, with D perhaps TRBD1 (5 bases). Germline V gene lookup returns CDR1 MDHEN and CDR2 SYDVKM. The CDR3 runs to 14 residues. CDR3 residues: CASSRRDGPYDYTF. The CDR3 DNA sequence: TGTGCTAGCAGCCGGCGGGACGGACCTTATGACTACACCTTC.

About this clonotype itself: Because the CDR3 is missing its conserved closing phenylalanine or tryptophan, this is likely a read error. This chain joins TRBV12-3 or TRBV12-4 and TRBJ1-6; perhaps TRBD1 as D (5 bases). CDR3 length: 14 residues. The CDR3 is CASSSGIGDSLLHS. The CDR3 nucleotides are TGTGCCAGCAGCTCCGGGATAGGGGATTCACTCCTCCACTCT.

The chain uses TRBV6-6 and TRBJ2-7; TRBD1 matches at 7 bases. The J segment lost 6 bases and the V segment lost 5 bases, leaving 13 bases of the junction unmatched. CDR3 size: 15 residues. In germline, CDR1 is MNHNY, CDR2 SVGAGI (reference sequence). Written as DNA, the CDR3 is TGTGCCAGCAGTCTGCGACAGGGACCGTTCTGCGAGCAGTACTTC. Its translation: CASSLRQGPFCEQYF.

Points on this clonotype: The junction differs from germline at one of its ends, possibly a read error. The chain couples TRBV12-3 or TRBV12-4 to TRBJ2-1; 10 bases map to TRBD2. The CDR3 contains 15 residues. CDR3 DNA sequence: TGTGCCAGCATTTTAATAAGCGGGAGGGGAAATGCGCAGTTCTTC. It encodes CASILISGRGNAQFF.